This TCR beta chain was sequenced during a study of blood T cells in healthy people across ages. Whole-study findings and limits: Estimated diversity that came from one million T cells was considered an underestimate. More naive CD4+ cells and higher diversity were found in long-lived than in aged donors.

Healthy individuals of Caucasian origin from Russia, aged roughly 6 to 95, served as donors. Per-sample PBMC isolation yielded at least 7 million cells. Through a sample-barcoded 5' primer and a J-beta primer mix, a second PCR was run for about 6 to 11 cycles. TCRdb reanalysed the 5' RACE reads using MiXCR and keeps one entry per CDR3 protein. The sample lists approximately 1.5 million distinct CDR3 sequences; less than 45% were seen once. This CDR3 contains 14 residues. Germline V lookup: CDR1 MNHEY, CDR2 SMNVEV (reference sequence). With 3 bases removed from V and 5 bases from J, the gap between germline ends came to 13 bases. About this clonotype itself: Its antigen is unidentified.

The chain employs TRBV27 and TRBJ1-2; possible D gene TRBD1, 5 bases. The sequenced sample was blood. The receptor's source is a woman aged 18-29 years in good health. CDR3 in DNA: TGTGCCAGCAGTTTTGCCGGGGGTGATTATGGCTACACCTTC. This encodes CASSFAGGDYGYTF.